The 5 T cell receptor beta chains reported below all come from one sample, sequenced in a study of blood T cell repertoires in COVID-19. Clones were sequenced by immunoSEQ multiplex PCR, and TCRdb holds only the in-frame ones, with some missing. The repertoire holds roughly 130,000 clones, with 65% to 85% as singletons. The specimen was peripheral blood. The receptors were gathered from an older man with acute or convalescent COVID-19.

V is TRBV28 and J is TRBJ2-1; maybe TRBD2 (6 bases). CDR1 and CDR2 from the germline V gene are MDHEN and SYDVKM. The CDR3 spans 14 residues. V dropped 6 bases and J dropped 9 bases, with 18 bases sitting between them. The CDR3 nucleotides are TGTGCCAGCAGCCCAGCAGCTAGCGTAGGTGAGCAGTTCTTC. Protein: CASSPAASVGEQFF. The entire variable domain, with the rest obtained from reference TRBV28 and TRBJ2-1, is as follows: DVKVTQSSRYLVKRTGEKVFLECVQDMDHENMFWYRQDPGLGLRLIYFSYDVKMKEKGDIPEGYSVSREKKERFSLILESASTNQTSMYLCASSPAASVGEQFFGPGTRLTVL.

The chain uses TRBV5-8 and TRBJ2-7, with 8 bases aligning to TRBD2. The CDR3 is 19 amino acids. Germline values: CDR1 SGHTS, CDR2 YDEGEE. Trimming cost V 1 base and J 3 bases; bases outside gene matches: 18. The CDR3 nucleotides read TGTGCCAGCAGCTTGAGGCCCACAGAGGGACTAGGGTCTTACTACGAGCAGTACTTC. This sequence encodes CASSLRPTEGLGSYYEQYF.

The chain joins TRBV28 to TRBJ1-3; the D gene is possibly TRBD1 (6 bases). The germline CDR1 and CDR2 sequences are MDHEN and SYDVKM. V shed 9 bases and J shed 1 base, with 7 bases lying between them. The CDR3 is made up of 12 amino acids. The CDR3 bases are TGTGCCAGTAGGGGGTCTGGAAACACCATATATTTT. Residues: CASRGSGNTIYF.

V usage is TRBV11-2 and J usage is TRBJ2-1, with 9 nucleotides matching TRBD2. With 3 bases clipped from V and 7 bases from J, the junction kept 13 bases outside the gene matches. The germline CDR1 and CDR2 sequences are SGHAT and FQNNGV. This CDR3 is 17 amino acids long. This CDR3 reads CASSFRLAGPWGNEQFF. CDR3 coding DNA: TGTGCCAGCAGCTTCCGTCTAGCGGGGCCTTGGGGGAATGAGCAGTTCTTC.

This chain uses TRBV19 with TRBJ1-3; 9 bases match TRBD1. The CDR3 sequence is 15 residues long. Germline CDR1 reads LNHDA; CDR2 reads SQIVND (reference sequence). The ends lost 9 bases at V and 2 bases at J; junction bases unmatched: 8. Here the CDR3 DNA reads TGTGCCAGCAGATCGGGACAGGGAGCTGGAAACACCATATATTTT. It yields the protein CASRSGQGAGNTIYF.